A single sample is the source of the 28 T cell receptor beta chains below, sequenced in a study of T cells in localized non-small cell lung cancer. The table came from immunoSEQ multiplex PCR; TCRdb's copy has only in-frame clones and leaves some out. The data contain about 25,000 clones, more than 75% of them singletons. Source: peripheral blood, taken before any cancer treatment. The receptor source for this set is a male donor at least 60 years old with stage II squamous cell lung carcinoma.

CDR3 DNA: TGTGCCAGCAGGGGGGTTCGTCGTCAGGTGACGGGGAATGAGCAGTTCTTC. Its protein product is CASRGVRRQVTGNEQFF. This chain connects TRBV5-6 to TRBJ2-1; D possibly matches TRBD1 or TRBD2 (5 bases each). The CDR3 has 17 amino acids. V gave up 5 bases and J gave up 7 bases, with 25 bases separating them. CDR1 is SGHDT and CDR2 is YYEEEE in the germline V gene.

The chain links TRBV6-5 to TRBJ2-1; a possible D gene is TRBD1 (6 bases). V shed 6 bases and J shed 4 bases, with 10 bases lying between them. Per germline, CDR1 MNHEY and CDR2 SVGAGI. The CDR3 consists of 13 residues. The CDR3 DNA reads TGTGCCAGCAGGGGGGCTGGATACAATGAGCAGTTCTTC. Translation gives CASRGAGYNEQFF.

V gene TRBV7-7 combines with J gene TRBJ2-5; D perhaps matches TRBD2 (6 bases). The V and J ends lost 3 bases and 5 bases respectively, with 13 bases between them. The CDR3 covers 14 residues. The germline CDR1 and CDR2 sequences are SSHAT and FNYEAQ (reference sequence). CDR3: CASSLGGGGETQYF. In nucleotides, the CDR3 is TGTGCCAGCAGCTTGGGAGGAGGAGGGGAGACCCAGTACTTC.

The chain links TRBV11-2 to TRBJ1-1; maybe TRBD1 (6 bases). V was pared by 1 base and J by 4 bases, with 10 bases between. This CDR3 is 14 amino acids long. CDR1 and CDR2 (germline): SGHAT, FQNNGV. The CDR3: CASSLAHRVTEAFF. As DNA, the CDR3 is TGTGCCAGCAGCTTAGCCCACAGGGTCACTGAAGCTTTCTTT.

V gene TRBV28 combines with J gene TRBJ1-3; D call uncertain. Per germline, CDR1 MDHEN and CDR2 SYDVKM. V was clipped by 6 bases and J by 0 bases, with 18 bases between them. This CDR3 has 17 amino acids. The CDR3 spells CASSPPGTLSSGNTIYF. CDR3 nucleotides: TGTGCCAGCAGCCCTCCGGGTACCCTCAGCTCTGGAAACACCATATATTTT.

V is TRBV9 and J is TRBJ2-1, with TRBD2 as a possible D gene (6 bases). V was pared by 0 bases and J by 0 bases, with 13 bases between. The CDR3 covers 17 residues. Looked up from germline, CDR1 is SGDLS and CDR2 is YYNGEE. The CDR3 DNA follows: TGTGCCAGCAGCGTAGTCCCTAGCGCAGACTCCTACAATGAGCAGTTCTTC. Translating gives CASSVVPSADSYNEQFF.

The chain couples TRBV30 to TRBJ1-1, with unresolved D. V was clipped by 4 bases and J by 7 bases, with 25 bases between them. Per the germline V gene, CDR1 is GTSNPN and CDR2 is SVGIG (reference sequence). CDR3 length: 16 amino acids. This CDR3 is CAWNDQSHQYSGEAFF. CDR3 in DNA: TGTGCCTGGAATGATCAGTCTCACCAATATTCTGGTGAAGCTTTCTTT.

V is TRBV10-3 and J is TRBJ2-1, with 10 positions matching TRBD2. This CDR3 contains 15 residues. V shed 4 bases and J 5 bases; nucleotides not matched to a gene: 5. Germline assignment: CDR1 ENHRY and CDR2 SYGVKD. The CDR3 spells CAISARTSGNNEQFF. The DNA for the CDR3 is TGTGCCATCAGTGCTCGGACTAGCGGAAACAATGAGCAGTTCTTC.

The genes are TRBV15 and TRBJ2-2; no firm D call. Germline CDR1 is LNHNV and CDR2 is YYDKDF (reference sequence). The CDR3 has 14 residues. The V gene lost 4 bases and the J gene lost 2 bases, with 8 bases spanning the gap. The CDR3 sequence is CATSTGSNTGELFF. The DNA of the CDR3 is TGTGCCACCAGCACGGGCAGTAACACCGGGGAGCTGTTTTTT.

The chain is built from TRBV19 and TRBJ2-1; 7 nucleotides line up with TRBD1. CDR3 length: 13 amino acids. The V gene end was trimmed by 6 bases and the J gene end by 4 bases; junction bases not matched to a gene: 3. CDR1 is LNHDA, CDR2 SQIVND, per germline (reference sequence). This CDR3 is CASRGQEYNEQFF. The DNA of the CDR3 is TGTGCCAGTAGAGGACAGGAGTACAATGAGCAGTTCTTC.

This clone appeared a few times. CDR3 amino acids: CASSAGWTGRADSYEQYF. CDR3 sequence (DNA): TGTGCCAGCAGCGCCGGGTGGACAGGACGGGCGGACTCCTACGAGCAGTACTTC. The chain has TRBV27 and TRBJ2-7; 7 bases line up with TRBD1. Looked up from germline, CDR1 is MNHEY and CDR2 is SMNVEV (reference sequence). This CDR3 region has 18 residues. V trimming: 6 bases; J trimming: 0 bases; junction bases outside the gene matches: 17.

This clone has only one observation. The V and J genes are TRBV7-8 and TRBJ1-4; D is unresolved. CDR3 length: 15 amino acids. Germline-derived CDR1 and CDR2 are SGHVS and FQNEAQ. Trimming pared 5 bases from V and 5 bases from J, leaving 15 bases between. The CDR3 region is CASSPFAALNEKLFF. The CDR3 DNA reads TGTGCCAGCAGCCCTTTTGCAGCTTTGAATGAAAAACTGTTTTTT.

The rearrangement links TRBV7-2 to TRBJ2-1, with D tentatively TRBD1 or TRBD2 (6 bases each). CDR3 length equals 17 residues. Germline V CDR1 and CDR2: SGHTA, FQGNSA. Deletions cut 5 bases from V and 0 bases from J, with 17 bases between. The CDR3 loop reads CASSPRTGAASYNEQFF. Here the CDR3 DNA reads TGTGCCAGCAGCCCCCGGACGGGGGCTGCCTCCTACAATGAGCAGTTCTTC.

This rearrangement joins TRBV27 to TRBJ2-1; 7 bases are a match to TRBD1. V lost 1 base and J lost 7; bases outside the gene matches: 7. The length of the CDR3 is 15 residues. Germline CDR1 is MNHEY and CDR2 is SMNVEV (reference sequence). CDR3 sequence: CASSLWAGGGNEQFF. In nucleotides, the CDR3 is TGTGCCAGCAGTTTATGGGCAGGGGGTGGGAATGAGCAGTTCTTC.

V gene TRBV2 combines with J gene TRBJ1-1; D is unclear. CDR3 length: 13 residues. V shed 2 bases and J shed 5 bases, with 9 bases lying between them. CDR1 and CDR2 (germline): SNHLY, FYNNEI. The DNA for the CDR3 is TGTGCCAGCAGTGAAACCTCGGGAACTGAAGCTTTCTTT. This gives the protein CASSETSGTEAFF.

This chain links TRBV28 with TRBJ2-7; 8 nucleotides line up with TRBD2. The CDR3 is 14 residues long. J gave up 1 base and V 8 bases, and 7 bases lay outside the gene matches. Per germline, CDR1 MDHEN and CDR2 SYDVKM. The CDR3 protein is CASEGLGGSYEQYF. The CDR3 nucleotides are TGTGCCAGCGAGGGACTAGGGGGTTCCTACGAGCAGTACTTC.

The chain is built from TRBV5-4 and TRBJ2-7, with 11 bases that match TRBD2. V was clipped by 4 bases and J by 3 bases; unmatched bases: 9. Germline V gene data show CDR1 as SGHNT and CDR2 as YYREEE (reference sequence). CDR3 length equals 16 residues. This chain's CDR3 is CASSRTSGGAYYEQYF. In DNA, the CDR3 is TGTGCCAGCAGCCGAACTAGCGGGGGAGCCTACTACGAGCAGTACTTC.

This chain connects TRBV2 to TRBJ1-2; TRBD1 agrees at 11 bases. Per the germline V gene, CDR1 is SNHLY and CDR2 is FYNNEI. The junction had 3 bases not matched to a gene; V was cut back by 6 bases and J by 6 bases. This CDR3 has 13 amino acids. In DNA, the CDR3 is TGTGCCAGCAGAGGACAGGGGGCGGATGGCTACACCTTC. Its translation is CASRGQGADGYTF.

The gene calls are TRBV4-2 and TRBJ2-7; a weak D match, TRBD2 (6 bases). The V gene's germline CDR1 is LGHNA and CDR2 YNFKEQ. V was clipped by 3 bases and J by 2 bases, with 17 bases between them. The CDR3 covers 16 residues. The CDR3 coding sequence is TGTGCCAGCAGCCAGAGCTTTGGCGGGGCAACCTACGAGCAGTACTTC. Translation: CASSQSFGGATYEQYF.

This clone is categorized as medium-sized. The genes are TRBV28 and TRBJ1-1; possibly TRBD1 for D (5 bases). Trimming shortened V by 2 bases and J by 1 base, and 11 bases separated the two germline ends. CDR1 and CDR2 from the germline V gene are MDHEN and SYDVKM. This CDR3 has 15 residues. The CDR3: CASSLRGLGNTEAFF. CDR3 nucleotides: TGTGCCAGCAGTTTAAGGGGTCTGGGGAACACTGAAGCTTTCTTT.

This chain joins TRBV29-1 and TRBJ2-3; 10 nucleotides line up with TRBD1. Germline V gene lookup returns CDR1 SQVTM and CDR2 ANQGSEA. V trimming: 8 bases; J trimming: 1 base; junction bases outside the gene matches: 9. The CDR3 covers 15 residues. CDR3 DNA sequence: TGCAGCATTGGGACAGGGGCCCAACGCACAGATACGCAGTATTTT. Residues: CSIGTGAQRTDTQYF.

The chain recombines TRBV30 with TRBJ2-3; D possibly uses TRBD1 or TRBD2 (5 bases each). CDR1 is GTSNPN, CDR2 SVGIG, per germline (reference sequence). The V and J ends lost 6 bases and 9 bases respectively, with 19 bases between them. The CDR3 extends over 13 amino acids. The CDR3 DNA sequence: TGTGCCTGCCCGGGACCCCACACGGGGACGCAGTATTTT. This translates into CACPGPHTGTQYF. Variable domain in full (rest from reference TRBV30 and TRBJ2-3): SQTIHQWPATLVQPVGSPLSLECTVEGTSNPNLYWYRQAAGRGLQLLFYSVGIGQISSEVPQNLSASRPQDRQFILSSKKLLLSDSGFYLCACPGPHTGTQYFGPGTRLTVL.

The genes are TRBV18 and TRBJ2-7, with D possibly matching TRBD1 (6 bases). The CDR3 has 12 amino acids. Germline CDR1 reads KGHSH; CDR2 reads LQKENI. Deletions cut 6 bases from V and 3 bases from J, with 9 bases between. This chain's CDR3 is CASSLRGYEQYF. DNA for the CDR3: TGTGCCAGCTCGCTCAGGGGCTACGAGCAGTACTTC.

V gene TRBV10-3 combines with J gene TRBJ1-1; TRBD1 matches 8 bases. Germline V gene lookup returns CDR1 ENHRY and CDR2 SYGVKD. V shed 11 bases and J 5 bases; nucleotides not matched to a gene: 16. This CDR3 has 15 amino acids. Here the CDR3 reads CASCPGTGARTEAFF. The CDR3 DNA sequence: TGTGCCTCCTGCCCCGGGACAGGTGCTCGGACTGAAGCTTTCTTT.

The chain joins TRBV9 to TRBJ1-3, with D tentatively TRBD1 (5 bases). V was clipped by 0 bases and J by 0 bases, with 10 bases between them. Germline CDR1 is SGDLS and CDR2 is YYNGEE. The CDR3 loop spans 16 amino acids. This CDR3 reads CASSVGTPHSGNTIYF. The CDR3 nucleotides are TGTGCCAGCAGCGTAGGGACACCTCACTCTGGAAACACCATATATTTT.

The chain carries TRBV9 and TRBJ2-7; 11 positions agree with TRBD1. From germline, CDR1 is SGDLS and CDR2 YYNGEE. CDR3 length: 15 amino acids. The J segment lost 3 bases and the V segment lost 3 bases, leaving 5 bases of the junction unmatched. CDR3 amino acids: CASSGGQGGFYEQYF. In DNA form, the CDR3 reads TGTGCCAGCAGCGGGGGACAGGGGGGCTTCTACGAGCAGTACTTC.

The chain employs TRBV7-9 and TRBJ2-3, with TRBD2 identical over 9 bases. Germline V gives CDR1 SEHNR, CDR2 FQNEAQ (reference sequence). V gave up 1 base and J gave up 2 bases; unmatched junction bases: 4. The length of the CDR3 is 16 residues. The CDR3 sequence is CASSLEIAGATDTQYF. CDR3 nucleotides: TGTGCCAGCAGCTTAGAGATAGCGGGGGCCACAGATACGCAGTATTTT.

The J gene is TRBJ1-6, the V gene TRBV28; D is perhaps TRBD1 (6 bases). The CDR3 loop spans 12 amino acids. Trimming stripped 8 bases from V and 10 bases from J, with 12 bases between. In germline, CDR1 is MDHEN, CDR2 SYDVKM. The CDR3 loop reads CASVEGESPLHF. The CDR3 DNA reads as TGTGCCAGCGTTGAGGGGGAGTCACCCCTCCACTTT.